The sequence of this T cell receptor beta chain was determined in a study of memory CD4+ T cells and cytomegalovirus serostatus. The CDR3 has 14 residues. Between the trimmed V and J ends, which lost 7 bases and 7 bases, there was a span of 22 bases. Germline V gene lookup returns CDR1 SQVTM and CDR2 ANQGSEA. Sequenced by immunoSEQ multiplex PCR; TCRdb stores in-frame clones only, minus some. The repertoire consists of 35,000 to 45,000 clones, with roughly 77% occurring once and the leading ten covering about 0.79%. The sort gate was single viable CD3+CD4+CD8-CD45RO+ cells for memory CD4+ T cells. Material: memory CD4+ T cells from blood. This clonotype was obtained from an adult in good health and CMV-seronegative. The chain links TRBV29-1 to TRBJ1-2, with D possibly being TRBD1 (6 bases). The CDR3 spells CSAADDRFRGGYTF. DNA for the CDR3: TGCAGCGCCGCAGATGACAGGTTCAGGGGTGGCTACACCTTC. Drawing the rest from reference TRBV29-1 and TRBJ1-2, the complete variable domain is SAVISQKPSRDICQRGTSLTIQCQVDSQVTMMFWYRQQPGQSLTLIATANQGSEATYESGFVIDKFPISRPNLTFSTLTVSNMSPEDSSIYLCSAADDRFRGGYTFGSGTRLTVV.